This T cell receptor beta chain was found in a study of human T cells and chemical hapten exposure. Study-wide context: Yields of TCR per sample differed, chiefly owing to small differences in pooled library volume.

Documented time point: healthy volunteer bleed at 6 weeks. Researchers extracted total RNA from unfractionated whole blood. The V end lost 11 bases, the J end lost 7 bases, and 18 bases lay between the germline ends. The CDR3 is made up of 13 amino acids. Germline V gene lookup returns CDR1 MDHEN and CDR2 SYDVKM. As the library was built, unique molecular identifiers were attached to individual cDNA molecules. The authors' processing: A typical sample had 93,000 or so TCRs, with about 23,224 to 690,600 overall. TCRdb called the RACE reads again in MiXCR, with one record for every CDR3 protein. It is TCRdb's table, rather than the study itself, that gives the V and J calls and clone size. The table has about 70,000 distinct CDR3 sequences, approximately 6.2% seen once. Findings of the study overall: DPC sensitization did not alter TCRs above 1 in 1000 frequency.

Turning to this clonotype: The antigen remains undetermined.

Sequencing used whole blood. This receptor was identified in a female donor in good health. Some clones in this sample may be carry-over from other donors' samples. J is TRBJ1-5 and V is TRBV28, with D perhaps matching TRBD1 (6 bases). CDR3 nucleotide sequence: TGTGCCGGGCGAGGGGGTCGGGGCCAGCCCCAGCATTTT. Protein product: CAGRGGRGQPQHF.